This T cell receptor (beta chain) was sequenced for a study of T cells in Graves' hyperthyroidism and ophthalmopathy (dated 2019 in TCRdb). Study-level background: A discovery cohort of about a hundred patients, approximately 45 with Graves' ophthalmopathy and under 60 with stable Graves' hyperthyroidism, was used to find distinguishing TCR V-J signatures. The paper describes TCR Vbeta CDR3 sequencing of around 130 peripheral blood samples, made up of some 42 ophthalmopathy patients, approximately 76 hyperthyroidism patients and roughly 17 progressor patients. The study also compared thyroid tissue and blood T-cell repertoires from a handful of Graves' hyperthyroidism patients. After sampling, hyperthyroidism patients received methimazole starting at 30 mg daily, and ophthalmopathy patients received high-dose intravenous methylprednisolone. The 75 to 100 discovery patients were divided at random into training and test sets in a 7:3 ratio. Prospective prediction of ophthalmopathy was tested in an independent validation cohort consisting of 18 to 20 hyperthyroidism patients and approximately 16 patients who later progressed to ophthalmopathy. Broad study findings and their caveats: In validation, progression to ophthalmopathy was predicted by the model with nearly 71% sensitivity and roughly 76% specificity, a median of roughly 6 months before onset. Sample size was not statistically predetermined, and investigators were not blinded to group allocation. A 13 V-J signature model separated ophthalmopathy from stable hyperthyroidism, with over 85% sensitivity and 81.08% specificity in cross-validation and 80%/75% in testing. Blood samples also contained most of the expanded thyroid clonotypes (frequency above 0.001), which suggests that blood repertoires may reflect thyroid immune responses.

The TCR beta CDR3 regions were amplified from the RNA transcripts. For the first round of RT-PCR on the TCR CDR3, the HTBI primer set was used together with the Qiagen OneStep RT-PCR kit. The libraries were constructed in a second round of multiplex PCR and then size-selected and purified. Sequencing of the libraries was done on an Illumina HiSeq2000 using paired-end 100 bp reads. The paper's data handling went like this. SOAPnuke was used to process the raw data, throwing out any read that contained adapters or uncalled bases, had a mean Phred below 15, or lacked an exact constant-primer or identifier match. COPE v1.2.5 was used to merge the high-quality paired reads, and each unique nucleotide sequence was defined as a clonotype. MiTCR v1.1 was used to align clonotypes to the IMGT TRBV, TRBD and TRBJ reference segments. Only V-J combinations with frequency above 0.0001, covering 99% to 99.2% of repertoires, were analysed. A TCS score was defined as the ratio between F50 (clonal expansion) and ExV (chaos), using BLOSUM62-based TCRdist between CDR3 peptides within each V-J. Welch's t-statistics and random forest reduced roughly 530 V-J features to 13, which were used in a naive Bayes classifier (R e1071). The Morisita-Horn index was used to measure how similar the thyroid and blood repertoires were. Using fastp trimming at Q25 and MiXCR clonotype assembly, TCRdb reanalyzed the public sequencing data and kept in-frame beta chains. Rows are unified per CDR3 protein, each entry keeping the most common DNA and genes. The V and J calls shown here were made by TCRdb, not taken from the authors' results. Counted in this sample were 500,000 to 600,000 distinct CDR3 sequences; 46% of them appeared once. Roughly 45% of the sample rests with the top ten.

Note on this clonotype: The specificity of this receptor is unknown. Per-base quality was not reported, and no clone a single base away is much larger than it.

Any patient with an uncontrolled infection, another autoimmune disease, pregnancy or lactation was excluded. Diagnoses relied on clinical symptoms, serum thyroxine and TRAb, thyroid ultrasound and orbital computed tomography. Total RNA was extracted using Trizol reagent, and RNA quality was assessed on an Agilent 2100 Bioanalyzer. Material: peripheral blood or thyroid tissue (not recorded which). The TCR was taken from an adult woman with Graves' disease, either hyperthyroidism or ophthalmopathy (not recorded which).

The DNA is as follows: TGTGCCAGCCTCCCTCCCCCGCCGGGGCAGCCCCAGCATTTT. Protein translation: CASLPPPPGQPQHF. The chain was built from TRBV6-1 and TRBJ1-5; no D segment can be confidently identified. From its cysteine to its phenylalanine, the CDR3 spans 14 amino acids. Solely the CDR3 DNA is kept, with 42 bases framed from the first base. The germline V gene supplies CDR1 MNHNS and CDR2 SASEGT. The junction carries 18 bases between V and J, which are trimmed by 8 bases and 7 bases respectively.